This T cell receptor beta chain is from a study of blood T cell repertoires in COVID-19 (dated by TCRdb to about 2020). With regard to the full study: Samples covering the acute and convalescent phases of COVID-19 were provided by collaborators in the United States, Italy and Spain. The prospective study material was composed of cDNA or gDNA derived from T cells, B-cell-depleted T cells, or PBMCs. Deeply sampled blood TCRbeta repertoires from subjects exposed to, actively infected with, or recovered from COVID-19 were included in the dataset. The repertoires were released in a freely available public database meant as a resource for research on the immune response to SARS-CoV-2. Samples came from the ongoing ImmuneRACE study (first 160 participants) plus 1,254 subjects from 6 global collaborators. Nearly every sample came with metadata listing a de-identified subject ID, COVID-19 status, age in years and sex. Where available, HLA class I and class II types were taken from metadata supplied by the sample provider and were not determined by assay-based typing. The full study reports these points: The amount of clinical and demographic metadata varied by source and participant and was provided uncurated.

TCRbeta CDR3 regions were amplified from genomic DNA using the immunoSEQ Assay, a bias-controlled multiplex PCR. Processing in the source paper ran as follows. Nucleated cell counts per sample were estimated from amplification of reference gene primers within the assay. Sequence reads were collapsed and filtered to measure the absolute abundance of every unique TCRbeta CDR3 rearrangement. For each sample, productive Simpson clonality was calculated by taking the square root of Simpson's diversity index across productive rearrangements. TCRdb took over this immuneACCESS table, retaining in-frame rearrangements with V and J assigned. Such tables are incomplete; in checked studies, under half of the missing clones stem from an unresolved V gene, and the remainder is unexplained. That table gives V, J and clone size, and the DNA gave D and trimming. This sample holds 97,000 or so clones; approximately 79% were observed only once. Together, the top ten hold approximately 10% of the sample.

Remarks on this clone: This receptor's antigen is unknown. Within one base of it there is no much larger clone, and no base qualities were kept.

Whole blood was collected in K2EDTA tubes by collaborating institutions according to the institutions' own protocols. For TCRbeta analysis, collaborator samples were shipped as frozen whole blood, as isolated PBMCs, or as DNA extracted from either sample type. Sequencing was performed on peripheral blood. The clonotype originates from a man between 65 and 80 years old with active or convalescent COVID-19.

The CDR3 reads CASSYQGGGNSPLHF. The nucleotide sequence reads TGTGCCAGCAGTTACCAAGGGGGCGGGAATTCACCCCTCCACTTT. The rearrangement combines TRBV27 with TRBJ1-6; 7 bases in the junction line up with TRBD1. Spanning cysteine to phenylalanine, the CDR3 consists of 15 amino acids. The CDR3 DNA has 45 bases and is translated from base 1. CDR1 MNHEY and CDR2 SMNVEV are derived from the germline V gene (reference sequence). Relative to germline, V is missing 4 bases and J is missing 7 bases, with 7 bases of the junction outside any gene match.